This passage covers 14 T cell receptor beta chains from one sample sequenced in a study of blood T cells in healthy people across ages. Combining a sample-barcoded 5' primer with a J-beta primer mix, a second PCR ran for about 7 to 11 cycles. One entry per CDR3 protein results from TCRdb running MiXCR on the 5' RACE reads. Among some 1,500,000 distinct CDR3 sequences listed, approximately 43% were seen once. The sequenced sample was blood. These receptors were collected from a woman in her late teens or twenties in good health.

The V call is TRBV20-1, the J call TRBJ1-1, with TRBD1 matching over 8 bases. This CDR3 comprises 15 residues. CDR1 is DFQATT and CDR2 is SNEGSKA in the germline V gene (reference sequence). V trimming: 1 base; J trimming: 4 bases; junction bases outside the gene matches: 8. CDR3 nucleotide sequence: TGCAGTGCTAGAGGGGACAGGAAGGGCGGCACTGAAGCTTTCTTT. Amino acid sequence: CSARGDRKGGTEAFF.

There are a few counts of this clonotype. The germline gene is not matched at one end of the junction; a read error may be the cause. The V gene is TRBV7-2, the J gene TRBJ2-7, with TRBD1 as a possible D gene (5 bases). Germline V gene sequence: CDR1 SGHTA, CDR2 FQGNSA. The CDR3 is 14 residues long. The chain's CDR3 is CASSFSRDDYGQYF. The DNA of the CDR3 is TGTGCCAGCAGCTTTTCCAGGGATGATTACGGGCAGTACTTC.

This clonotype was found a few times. Here the CDR3 DNA reads TGCAGTGCAAGGGGGTTGGGTTTGGACAGGGGAGTTTTCACAGATACGCAGTATTTT. Translation gives CSARGLGLDRGVFTDTQYF. The rearrangement links TRBV20-1 to TRBJ2-3, with 9 nucleotides matching TRBD1. Trimming took 6 bases from V and 2 from J; bases not matched to a gene: 21. This CDR3 is 19 amino acids long. Germline V CDR1 and CDR2: DFQATT, SNEGSKA (reference sequence).

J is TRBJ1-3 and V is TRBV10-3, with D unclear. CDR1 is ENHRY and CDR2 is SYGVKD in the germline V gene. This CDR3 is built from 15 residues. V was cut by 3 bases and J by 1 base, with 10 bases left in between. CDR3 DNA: TGTGCCATCAGTGACAGGAGTAGTTCTGGAAACACCATATATTTT. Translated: CAISDRSSSGNTIYF.

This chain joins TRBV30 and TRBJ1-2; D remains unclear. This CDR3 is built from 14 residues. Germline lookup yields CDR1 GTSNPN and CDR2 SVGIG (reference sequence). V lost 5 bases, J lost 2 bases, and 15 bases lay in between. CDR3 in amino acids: CAWVLKGPNYGYTF. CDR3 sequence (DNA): TGTGCCTGGGTGCTCAAGGGTCCAAACTATGGCTACACCTTC.

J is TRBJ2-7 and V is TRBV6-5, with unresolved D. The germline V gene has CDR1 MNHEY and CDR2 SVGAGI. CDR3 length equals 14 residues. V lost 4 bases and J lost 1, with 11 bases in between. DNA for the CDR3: TGTGCCAGCAGTTCCCTACCTTCTTCCTACGAGCAGTACTTC. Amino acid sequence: CASSSLPSSYEQYF.

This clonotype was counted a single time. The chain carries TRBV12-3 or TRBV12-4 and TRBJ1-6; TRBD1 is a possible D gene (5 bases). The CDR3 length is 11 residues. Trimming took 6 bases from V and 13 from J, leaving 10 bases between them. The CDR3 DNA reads TGTGCCAGCAGAACTCAGGGTCCCCTCCACTTT. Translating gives CASRTQGPLHF.

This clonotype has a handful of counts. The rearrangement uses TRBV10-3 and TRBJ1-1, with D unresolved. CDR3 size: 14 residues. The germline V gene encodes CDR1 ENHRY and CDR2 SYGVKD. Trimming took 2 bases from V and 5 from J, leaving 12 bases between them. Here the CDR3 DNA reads TGTGCCATCAGTGAGCCGGGGAGAGGGACTGAAGCTTTCTTT. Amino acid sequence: CAISEPGRGTEAFF.

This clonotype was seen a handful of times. This chain's CDR3 is CASRWTGPLRTEAFF. CDR3 DNA sequence: TGTGCCAGCAGATGGACGGGACCCTTGAGAACTGAAGCTTTCTTT. V is TRBV28 and J is TRBJ1-1, with a weak D call TRBD1 (5 bases). The length of the CDR3 is 15 residues. V lost 6 bases and J lost 5, with 19 bases in between. Germline lookup yields CDR1 MDHEN and CDR2 SYDVKM.

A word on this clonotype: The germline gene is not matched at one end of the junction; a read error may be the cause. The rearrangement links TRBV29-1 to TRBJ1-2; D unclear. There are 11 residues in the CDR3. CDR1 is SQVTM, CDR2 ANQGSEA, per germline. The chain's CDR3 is CSVAFREGYTF. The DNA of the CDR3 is TGTAGCGTTGCCTTTAGGGAAGGCTACACCTTC. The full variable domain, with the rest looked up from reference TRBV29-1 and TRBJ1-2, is SAVISQKPSRDICQRGTSLTIQCQVDSQVTMMFWYRQQPGQSLTLIATANQGSEATYESGFVIDKFPISRPNLTFSTLTVSNMSPEDSSIYLCSVAFREGYTFGSGTRLTVV.

CDR3 loop: CASSPRTGESGSYTF. The CDR3 DNA sequence: TGCGCCAGCAGCCCGCGGACAGGGGAATCAGGAAGCTACACCTTC. The chain uses TRBV5-1 and TRBJ1-2; 9 bases align to TRBD1. This CDR3 has 15 amino acids. The germline V gene has CDR1 SGHRS and CDR2 YFSETQ. Losses at the gene ends were 4 bases for V and 9 bases for J; bases not matched to a gene: 13.

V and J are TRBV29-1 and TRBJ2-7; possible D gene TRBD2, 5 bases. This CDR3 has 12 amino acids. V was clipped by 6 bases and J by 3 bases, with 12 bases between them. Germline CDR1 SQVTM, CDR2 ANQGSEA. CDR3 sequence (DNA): TGCAGCGTAAACGGGGATTTCTACGAGCAGTACTTC. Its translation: CSVNGDFYEQYF.

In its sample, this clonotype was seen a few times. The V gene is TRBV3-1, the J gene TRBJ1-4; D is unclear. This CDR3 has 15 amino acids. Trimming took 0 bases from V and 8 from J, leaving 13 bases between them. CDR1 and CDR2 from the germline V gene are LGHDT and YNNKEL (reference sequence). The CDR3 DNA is TGTGCCAGCAGCCAAGAAAATAACTTGTCAGAAAAACTGTTTTTT. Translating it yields CASSQENNLSEKLFF.

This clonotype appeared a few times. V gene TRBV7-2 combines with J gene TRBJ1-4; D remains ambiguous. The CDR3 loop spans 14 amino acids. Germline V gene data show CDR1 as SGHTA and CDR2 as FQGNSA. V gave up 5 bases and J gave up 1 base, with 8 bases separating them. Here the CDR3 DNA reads TGTGCCAGCAGCACTCGACGAACTAATGAAAAACTGTTTTTT. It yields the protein CASSTRRTNEKLFF.